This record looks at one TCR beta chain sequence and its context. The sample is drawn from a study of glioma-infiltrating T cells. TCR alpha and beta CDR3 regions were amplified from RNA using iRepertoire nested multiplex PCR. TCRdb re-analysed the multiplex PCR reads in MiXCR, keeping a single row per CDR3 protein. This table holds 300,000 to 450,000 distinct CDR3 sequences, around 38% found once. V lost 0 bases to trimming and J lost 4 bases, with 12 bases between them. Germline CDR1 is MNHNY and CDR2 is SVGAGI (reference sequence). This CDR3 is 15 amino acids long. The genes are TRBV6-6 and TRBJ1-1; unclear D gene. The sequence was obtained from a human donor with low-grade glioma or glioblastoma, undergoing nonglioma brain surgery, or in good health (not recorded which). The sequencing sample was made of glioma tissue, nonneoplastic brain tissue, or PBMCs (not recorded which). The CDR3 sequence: CASSYSIAGSTEAFF. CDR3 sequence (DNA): TGTGCCAGCAGTTACTCGATAGCCGGGAGCACTGAAGCTTTCTTT.